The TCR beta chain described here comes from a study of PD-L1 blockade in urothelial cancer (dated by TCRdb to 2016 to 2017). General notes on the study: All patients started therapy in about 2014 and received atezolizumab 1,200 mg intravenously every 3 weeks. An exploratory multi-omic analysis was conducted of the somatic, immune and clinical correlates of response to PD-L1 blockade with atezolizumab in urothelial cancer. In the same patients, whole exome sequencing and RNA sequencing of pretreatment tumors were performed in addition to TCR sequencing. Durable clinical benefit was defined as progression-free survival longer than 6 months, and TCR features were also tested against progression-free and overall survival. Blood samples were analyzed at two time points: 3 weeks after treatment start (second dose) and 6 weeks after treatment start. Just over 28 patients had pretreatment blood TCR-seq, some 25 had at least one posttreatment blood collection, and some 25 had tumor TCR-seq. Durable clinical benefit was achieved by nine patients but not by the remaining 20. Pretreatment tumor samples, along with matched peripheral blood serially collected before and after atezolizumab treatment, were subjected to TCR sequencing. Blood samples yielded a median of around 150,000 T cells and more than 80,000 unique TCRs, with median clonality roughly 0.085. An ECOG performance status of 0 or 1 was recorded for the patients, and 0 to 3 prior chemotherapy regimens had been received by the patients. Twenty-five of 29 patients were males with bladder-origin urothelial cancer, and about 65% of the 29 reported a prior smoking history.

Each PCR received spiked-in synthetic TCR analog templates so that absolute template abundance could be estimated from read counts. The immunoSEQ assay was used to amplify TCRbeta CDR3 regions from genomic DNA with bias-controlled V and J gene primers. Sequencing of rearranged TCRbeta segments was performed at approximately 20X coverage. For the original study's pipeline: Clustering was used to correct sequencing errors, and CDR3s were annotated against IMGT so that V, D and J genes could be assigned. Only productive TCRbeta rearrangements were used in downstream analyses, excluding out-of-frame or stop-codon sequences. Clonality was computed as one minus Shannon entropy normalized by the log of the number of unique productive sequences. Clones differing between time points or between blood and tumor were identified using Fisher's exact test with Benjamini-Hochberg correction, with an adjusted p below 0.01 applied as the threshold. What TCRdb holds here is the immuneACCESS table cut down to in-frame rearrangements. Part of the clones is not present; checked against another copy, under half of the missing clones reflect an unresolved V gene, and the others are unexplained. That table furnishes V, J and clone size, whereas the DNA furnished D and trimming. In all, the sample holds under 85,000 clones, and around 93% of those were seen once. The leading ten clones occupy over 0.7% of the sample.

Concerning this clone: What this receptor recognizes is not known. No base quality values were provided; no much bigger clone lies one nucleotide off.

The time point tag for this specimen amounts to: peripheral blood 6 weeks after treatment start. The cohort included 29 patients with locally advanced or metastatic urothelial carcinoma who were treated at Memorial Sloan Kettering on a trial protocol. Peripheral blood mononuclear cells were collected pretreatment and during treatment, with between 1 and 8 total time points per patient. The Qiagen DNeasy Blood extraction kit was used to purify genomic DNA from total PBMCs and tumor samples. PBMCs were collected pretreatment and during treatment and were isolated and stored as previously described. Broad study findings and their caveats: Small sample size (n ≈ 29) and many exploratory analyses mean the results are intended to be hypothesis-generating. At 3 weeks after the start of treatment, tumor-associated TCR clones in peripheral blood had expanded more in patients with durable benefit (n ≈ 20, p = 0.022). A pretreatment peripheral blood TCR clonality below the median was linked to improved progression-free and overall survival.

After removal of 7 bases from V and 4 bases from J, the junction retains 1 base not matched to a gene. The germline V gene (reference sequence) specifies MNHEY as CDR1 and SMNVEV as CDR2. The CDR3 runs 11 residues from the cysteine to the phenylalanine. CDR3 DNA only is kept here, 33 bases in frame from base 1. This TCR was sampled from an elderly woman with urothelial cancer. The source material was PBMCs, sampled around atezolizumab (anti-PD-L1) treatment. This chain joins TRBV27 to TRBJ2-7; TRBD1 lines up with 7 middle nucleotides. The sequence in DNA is TGTGCCAGCAACAGGGGTTACGAGCAGTACTTC. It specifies CASNRGYEQYF.